The present T cell receptor beta chain was sequenced within a study of blood T cell repertoires in COVID-19. In the study overall: The cDNA or gDNA used as material had been derived from T cells, B-cell-depleted T cells, or PBMCs.

Original processing notes: Nucleated cell counts were estimated from reference gene primer amplification. Sequenced by immunoSEQ multiplex PCR; TCRdb stores in-frame clones only, minus some. The D gene and trimming were derived from the DNA, and the V and J assignments and clone size from that table. This table holds 100,000 to 150,000 clones, about nine tenths found once. Per germline, CDR1 SNHLY and CDR2 FYNNEI. The V segment lost 7 bases and the J segment 1 base; nucleotides outside the gene matches: 7. This CDR3 region has 14 residues. The rearrangement joins TRBV2 to TRBJ2-7; TRBD1 aligns across 7 bases. Sequencing was carried out using peripheral blood. The receptor was derived from a man in his sixties with COVID-19, enrolled during active disease. In DNA form, the CDR3 reads TGTGCCAGCAAACGGGACAGCGGATCCTACGAGCAGTACTTC. Protein sequence: CASKRDSGSYEQYF.